What follows describes a single TCR beta chain. The specificity of this receptor is unknown. The record has no base qualities; no much larger clone is one base away. This entry belongs to a study of shared clonotypes between healthy human individuals (dated by TCRdb to about 2020). With regard to the full study: The cohort included three men and a couple of women between 18 and 49 years of age. For each donor, CD4 naive and CD4 memory were each given three plates, CD8 naive was given two plates, and CD8 memory was given one plate. To estimate repertoire size and how much clonotype sharing occurs between individuals, the study deeply sequenced the blood TCR repertoires of five healthy adults. Different laboratories and diverse techniques were used to prepare libraries and sequence TCR repertoires, to increase sequencing depth and limit assay-specific biases. Per donor, leukapheresis produced somewhere between about 0.94 and 10 billion PBMCs. What the authors observed across the whole study: Because the study included only a small number of donors, the genetic and exposure-history diversity represented was limited. Compared with non-shared clonotypes, clonotypes shared by all four sorted-subset donors had higher generation probabilities. Sampling was limited to blood, and TCR repertoires in tissue likely differ from TCR repertoires in blood. Estimated clonotype richness was generally larger for naive than for memory subsets. Incomplete sequencing was indicated by rarefaction of sorted-subset datasets, despite the large sequencing depth. Approximately 5% of naive CD4, approximately 3.7% of naive CD8, 2.3% of memory CD4, and 0.4% of memory CD8 clonotypes were shared across four donors. Pairwise subsampling indicated that sequencing depth was expected to affect the degree of clonotype sharing among donors.

Donors were healthy HIV-negative adults with no recently reported acute infections or vaccinations. Every donor was a Caucasian adult living in Nashville, Tennessee, USA. CD4+ T cells were enriched by magnetic negative selection; naive cells were then positively selected on CD45RA, and the negative fraction formed the memory subset. Blood was collected by leukapheresis, and PBMCs were isolated by Ficoll-Histopaque density gradient centrifugation and then cryopreserved in liquid nitrogen vapor phase. Analytical flow cytometry was used to check the purity and quantity of every magnetically sorted T cell population. From each sorted fraction, genomic DNA was isolated and quantified by UV absorbance on a Nanodrop 2000c. V is clipped by 5 bases and J by 7 bases, and the sequence between their germline boundaries is 20 bases long. Measured from the cysteine to the phenylalanine, the CDR3 is 15 residues long. The read is trimmed to its CDR3 DNA, 45 bases read in frame from base 1. The CDR1 and CDR2 encoded by the germline V gene (reference sequence) are GTSNPN and SVGIG.

Using the deep immunoSEQ assay, TCR CDR3 regions were amplified from genomic DNA by multiplex PCR. Genomic DNA extracted from each cell subset was distributed evenly over all wells of several immunoSEQ 96-well plates, and each plate served as one replicate. Each replicate PCR for sorted subsets received roughly 200 ng genomic DNA, equal to roughly 33,000 T cell genomes. Purified libraries were measured with a Qubit 3.0 fluorometer, size-checked on a Bioanalyzer 2100, and measured again with the KAPA Library Quantification kit. A separate single-read 150-cycle Illumina NextSeq 550 flow cell was used to sequence each immunoSEQ 96-well plate. As for the authors' bioinformatics: Because the immunoSEQ output held only junctional sequences and lacked quality scores, the filtering could not match the filtering applied to full-length reads. Sequences were annotated with PyIR, a Python wrapper for IgBLAST v1.9, and V/J genes and CDR3 were assigned using IMGT germline references. Reads with weak V/J assignments (E-value above 1e-6), missing CDR3, stop codons, out-of-frame junctions, or ambiguous translated residues were removed. A V3J clonotype was defined by an identical inferred V gene, J gene, and CDR3 amino acid sequence. To compute the percentage overlap between repertoires, the number of shared unique clonotypes was divided by the size of the smaller repertoire. Repertoire richness was assessed with RTK rarefaction, the Chao1 estimator, and Recon v2.1 estimates of unobserved clonotypes. For all TCRbeta clonotypes obtained by the gDNA method from several donors, generation probabilities were computed with OLGA. TCRdb limited this immuneACCESS table to in-frame rearrangements with V and J called. A share of clones is missing; checked studies link under half to unresolved V genes, and the rest is unexplained. V and J calls and clone size are given by that table; D and trimming were obtained from the DNA. For this sample the table gives millions of clones, of which 85% to 95% were detected only once. The ten largest clones add up to 0.1% to 0.15% of the sample.

Material: naive CD4+ T cells sorted from blood. According to the study, the label for this sample's cell subset or site signals: CD45RA+ positively selected. The rearrangement joined TRBV30 to TRBJ1-4; the D gene cannot be resolved reliably. This TCR was sampled from a man in his late teens or twenties in good health. The DNA is TGTGCCTGGGGTTTACCTGAGTCTCGGGGTGAAAAACTGTTTTTT. It translates as CAWGLPESRGEKLFF. Where the CDR3 stops, the reference TRBV30 and TRBJ1-4 genes take over; the full variable domain is SQTIHQWPATLVQPVGSPLSLECTVEGTSNPNLYWYRQAAGRGLQLLFYSVGIGQISSEVPQNLSASRPQDRQFILSSKKLLLSDSGFYLCAWGLPESRGEKLFFGSGTQLSVL.